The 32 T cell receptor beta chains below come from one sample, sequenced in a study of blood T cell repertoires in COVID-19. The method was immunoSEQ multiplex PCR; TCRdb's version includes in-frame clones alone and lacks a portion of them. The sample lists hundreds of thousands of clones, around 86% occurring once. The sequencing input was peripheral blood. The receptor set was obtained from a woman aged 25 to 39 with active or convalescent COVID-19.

DNA of the CDR3: TGTGCCACCCAAATAACAGGGGTGAGCAATCAGCCCCAGCATTTT. Translation: CATQITGVSNQPQHF. The chain recombines TRBV6-5 with TRBJ1-5; 7 bases align to TRBD1. V lost 10 bases and J lost 1; bases outside the gene matches: 10. This CDR3 spans 15 amino acids. Per germline, CDR1 MNHEY and CDR2 SVGAGI.

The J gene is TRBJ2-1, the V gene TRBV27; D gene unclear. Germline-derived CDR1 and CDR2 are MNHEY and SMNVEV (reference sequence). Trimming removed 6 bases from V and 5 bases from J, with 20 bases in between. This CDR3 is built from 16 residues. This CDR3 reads CASRDMTSQIHNEQFF. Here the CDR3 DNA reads TGTGCCAGCAGGGATATGACTTCCCAGATACACAATGAGCAGTTCTTC.

CDR3 protein: CASSVLTDNEQFF. The CDR3, as DNA: TGTGCCAGCAGCGTACTAACAGACAATGAGCAGTTCTTC. The rearrangement links TRBV9 to TRBJ2-1; no clear D. CDR1 and CDR2 (germline): SGDLS, YYNGEE. Trimming stripped 1 base from V and 5 bases from J, with 7 bases between. This CDR3 region has 13 residues. Filled out from reference TRBV9 and TRBJ2-1, the complete variable domain reads DSGVTQTPKHLITATGQRVTLRCSPRSGDLSVYWYQQSLDQGLQFLIQYYNGEERAKGNILERFSAQQFPDLHSELNLSSLELGDSALYFCASSVLTDNEQFFGPGTRLTVL.

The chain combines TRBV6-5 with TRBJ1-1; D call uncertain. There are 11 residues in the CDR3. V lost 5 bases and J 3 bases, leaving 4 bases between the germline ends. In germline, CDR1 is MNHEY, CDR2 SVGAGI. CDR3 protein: CASSIDTEAFF. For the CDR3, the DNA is TGTGCCAGCAGTATAGACACTGAAGCTTTCTTT.

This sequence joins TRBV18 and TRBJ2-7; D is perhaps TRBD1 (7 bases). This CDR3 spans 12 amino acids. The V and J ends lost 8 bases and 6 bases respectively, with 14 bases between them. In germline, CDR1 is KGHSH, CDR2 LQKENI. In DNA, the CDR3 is TGTGCCAGCCGGGGGCCAGGGGGCGAGCAGTACTTC. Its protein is CASRGPGGEQYF.

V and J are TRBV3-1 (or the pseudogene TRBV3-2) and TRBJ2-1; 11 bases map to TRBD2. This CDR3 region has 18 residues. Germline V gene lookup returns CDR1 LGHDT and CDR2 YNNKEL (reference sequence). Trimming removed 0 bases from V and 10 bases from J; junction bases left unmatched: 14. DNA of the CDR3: TGTGCCAGCAGCCAAGATGGGCCTAGCGGGGGGCTCCGGTTGGAGCAGTTCTTC. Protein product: CASSQDGPSGGLRLEQFF.

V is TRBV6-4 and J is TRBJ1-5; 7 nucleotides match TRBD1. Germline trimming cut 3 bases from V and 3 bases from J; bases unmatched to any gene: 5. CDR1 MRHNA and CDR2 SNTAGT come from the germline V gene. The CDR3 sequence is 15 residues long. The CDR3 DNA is TGTGCCAGCAGTGAGCAGGGGGGAATCAATCAGCCCCAGCATTTT. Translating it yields CASSEQGGINQPQHF.

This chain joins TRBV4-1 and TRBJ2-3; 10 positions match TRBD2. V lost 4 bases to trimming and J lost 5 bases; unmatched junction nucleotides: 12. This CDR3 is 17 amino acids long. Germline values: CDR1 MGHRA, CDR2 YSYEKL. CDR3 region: CASSPSPQRGGGDTQYF. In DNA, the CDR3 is TGCGCCAGCAGCCCAAGTCCCCAGCGGGGGGGCGGAGATACGCAGTATTTT.

CDR3 coding DNA: TGTGCCAGCAGTTTACCTTTGCGGGGGCGGATCCCAGATACGCAGTATTTT. Amino acid sequence: CASSLPLRGRIPDTQYF. The chain is built from TRBV27 and TRBJ2-3; a weak D match, TRBD2 (7 bases). Trimming shortened V by 2 bases and J by 4 bases, and 19 bases separated the two germline ends. In germline, CDR1 is MNHEY, CDR2 SMNVEV (reference sequence). This CDR3 comprises 17 residues.

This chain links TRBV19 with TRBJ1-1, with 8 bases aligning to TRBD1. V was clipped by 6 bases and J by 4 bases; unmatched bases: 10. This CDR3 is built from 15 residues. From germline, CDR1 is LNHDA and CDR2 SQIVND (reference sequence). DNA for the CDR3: TGTGCCAGTAGCAAATTACAGGGGGTTACCACTGAAGCTTTCTTT. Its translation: CASSKLQGVTTEAFF.

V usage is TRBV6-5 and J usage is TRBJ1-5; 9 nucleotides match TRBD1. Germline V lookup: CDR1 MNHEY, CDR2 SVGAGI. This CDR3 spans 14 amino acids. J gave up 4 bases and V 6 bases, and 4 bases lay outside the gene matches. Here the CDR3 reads CASRPGTGNQPQHF. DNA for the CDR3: TGTGCCAGCAGGCCCGGGACAGGGAATCAGCCCCAGCATTTT.

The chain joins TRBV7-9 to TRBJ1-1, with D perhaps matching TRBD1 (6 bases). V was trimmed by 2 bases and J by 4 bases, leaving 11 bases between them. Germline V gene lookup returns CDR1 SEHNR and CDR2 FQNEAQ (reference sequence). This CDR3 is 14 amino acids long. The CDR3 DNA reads TGTGCCAGCAGCTTAAGGACAGCACTCACTGAAGCTTTCTTT. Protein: CASSLRTALTEAFF.

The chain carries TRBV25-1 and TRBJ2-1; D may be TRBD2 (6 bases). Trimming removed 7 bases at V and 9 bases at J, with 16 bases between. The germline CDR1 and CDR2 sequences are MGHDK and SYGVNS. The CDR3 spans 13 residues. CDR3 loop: CASNHNAGLEQFF. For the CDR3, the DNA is TGTGCCAGCAACCACAACGCGGGACTTGAGCAGTTCTTC.

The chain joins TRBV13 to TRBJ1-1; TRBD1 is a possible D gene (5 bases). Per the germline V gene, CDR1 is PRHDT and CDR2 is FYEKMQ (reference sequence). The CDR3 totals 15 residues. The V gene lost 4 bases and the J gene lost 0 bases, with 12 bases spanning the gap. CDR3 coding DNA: TGTGCCAGCAGCTCAGGCAGGGAACTGAACACTGAAGCTTTCTTT. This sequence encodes CASSSGRELNTEAFF.

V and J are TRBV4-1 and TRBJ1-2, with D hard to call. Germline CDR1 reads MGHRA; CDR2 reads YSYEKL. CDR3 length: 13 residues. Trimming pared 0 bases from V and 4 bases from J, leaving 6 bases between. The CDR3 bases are TGCGCCAGCAGCCAAGAACAGCCCTATGGCTACACCTTC. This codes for CASSQEQPYGYTF.

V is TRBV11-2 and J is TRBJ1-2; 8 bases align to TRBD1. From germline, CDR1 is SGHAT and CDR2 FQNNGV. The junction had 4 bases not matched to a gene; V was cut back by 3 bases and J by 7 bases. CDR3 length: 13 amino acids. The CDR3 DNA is TGTGCCAGCAGCTTTTGGGACAGGAGTGGCTACACCTTC. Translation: CASSFWDRSGYTF.

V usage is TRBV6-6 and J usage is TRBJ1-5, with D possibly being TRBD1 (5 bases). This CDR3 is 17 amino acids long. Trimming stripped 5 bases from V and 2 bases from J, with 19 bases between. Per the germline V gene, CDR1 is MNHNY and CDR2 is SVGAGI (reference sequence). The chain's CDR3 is CASSPGLLMSGNQPQHF. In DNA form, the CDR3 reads TGTGCCAGCAGTCCGGGACTCCTTATGAGCGGCAATCAGCCCCAGCATTTT.

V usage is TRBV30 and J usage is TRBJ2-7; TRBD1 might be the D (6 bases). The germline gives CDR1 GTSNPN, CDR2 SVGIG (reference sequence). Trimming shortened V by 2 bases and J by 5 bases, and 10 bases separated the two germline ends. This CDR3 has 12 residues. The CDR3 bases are TGTGCCTGGAGTTTGGGGGCGGACGAGCAGTACTTC. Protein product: CAWSLGADEQYF.

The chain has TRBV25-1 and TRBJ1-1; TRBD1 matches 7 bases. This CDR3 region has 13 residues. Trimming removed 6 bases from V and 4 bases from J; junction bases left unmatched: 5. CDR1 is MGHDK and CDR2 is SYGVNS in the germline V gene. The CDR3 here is CASREGGRTEAFF. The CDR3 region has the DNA TGTGCCAGCAGAGAAGGGGGCCGCACTGAAGCTTTCTTT.

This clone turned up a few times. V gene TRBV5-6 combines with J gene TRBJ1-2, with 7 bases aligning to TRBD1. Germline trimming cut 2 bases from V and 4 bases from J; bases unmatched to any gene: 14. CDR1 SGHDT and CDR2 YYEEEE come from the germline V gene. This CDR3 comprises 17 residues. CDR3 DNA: TGTGCCAGCAGCTTAGTTGGGGACCGACAGGGAACCTATGGCTACACCTTC. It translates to CASSLVGDRQGTYGYTF.

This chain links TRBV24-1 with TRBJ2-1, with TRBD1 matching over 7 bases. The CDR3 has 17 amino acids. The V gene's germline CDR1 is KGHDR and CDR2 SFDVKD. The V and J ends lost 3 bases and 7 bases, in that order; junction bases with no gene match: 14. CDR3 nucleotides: TGTGCCACCAGTGATCGTGAGGGGGCCCTGGGTTTTAATGAGCAGTTCTTC. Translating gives CATSDREGALGFNEQFF.

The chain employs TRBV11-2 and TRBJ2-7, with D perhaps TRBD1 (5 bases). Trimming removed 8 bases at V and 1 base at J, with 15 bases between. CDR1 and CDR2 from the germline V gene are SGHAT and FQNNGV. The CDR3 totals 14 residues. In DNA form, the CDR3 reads TGTGCCAGCGGCCGAGAGAGACAGTCCTACGAGCAGTACTTC. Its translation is CASGRERQSYEQYF.

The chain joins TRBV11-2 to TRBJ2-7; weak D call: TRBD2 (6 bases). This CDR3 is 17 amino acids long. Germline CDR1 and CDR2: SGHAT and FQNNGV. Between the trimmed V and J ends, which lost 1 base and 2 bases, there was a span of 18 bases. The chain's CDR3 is CASSLAVVAGYPYEQYF. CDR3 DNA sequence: TGTGCCAGCAGCTTAGCGGTTGTTGCGGGGTACCCCTACGAGCAGTACTTC.

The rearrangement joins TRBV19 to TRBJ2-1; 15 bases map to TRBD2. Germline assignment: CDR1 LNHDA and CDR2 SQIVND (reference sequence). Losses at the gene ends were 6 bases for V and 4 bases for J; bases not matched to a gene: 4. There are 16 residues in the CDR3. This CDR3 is CASRRTSGGAYNEQFF. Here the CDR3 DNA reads TGTGCCAGTAGAAGGACTAGCGGGGGGGCTTACAATGAGCAGTTCTTC. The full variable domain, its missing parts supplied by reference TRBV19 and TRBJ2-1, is DGGITQSPKYLFRKEGQNVTLSCEQNLNHDAMYWYRQDPGQGLRLIYYSQIVNDFQKGDIAEGYSVSREKKESFPLTVTSAQKNPTAFYLCASRRTSGGAYNEQFFGPGTRLTVL.

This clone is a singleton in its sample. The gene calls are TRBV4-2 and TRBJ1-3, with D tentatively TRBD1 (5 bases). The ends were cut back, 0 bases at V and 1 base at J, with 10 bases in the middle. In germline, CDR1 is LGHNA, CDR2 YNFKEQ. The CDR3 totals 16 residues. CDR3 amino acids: CASSQDQGVSGNTIYF. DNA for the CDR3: TGTGCCAGCAGCCAAGATCAAGGGGTTTCTGGAAACACCATATATTTT.

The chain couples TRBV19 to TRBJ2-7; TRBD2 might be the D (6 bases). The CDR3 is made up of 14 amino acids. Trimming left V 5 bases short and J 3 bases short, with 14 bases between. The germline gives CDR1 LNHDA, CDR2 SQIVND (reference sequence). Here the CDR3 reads CASSGSGKLYEQYF. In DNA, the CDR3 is TGTGCCAGTAGTGGTAGCGGTAAGCTCTACGAGCAGTACTTC.

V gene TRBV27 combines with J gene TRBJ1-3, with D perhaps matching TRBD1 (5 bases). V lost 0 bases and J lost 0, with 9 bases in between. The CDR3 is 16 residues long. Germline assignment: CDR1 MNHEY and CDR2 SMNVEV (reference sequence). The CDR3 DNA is TGTGCCAGCAGTTTATCAGGGGCCCTCTCTGGAAACACCATATATTTT. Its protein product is CASSLSGALSGNTIYF.

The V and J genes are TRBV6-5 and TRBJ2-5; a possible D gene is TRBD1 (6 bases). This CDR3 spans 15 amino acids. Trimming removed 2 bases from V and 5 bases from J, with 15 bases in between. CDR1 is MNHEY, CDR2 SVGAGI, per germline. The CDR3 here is CASSYGAGVGETQYF. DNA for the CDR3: TGTGCCAGCAGTTACGGGGCAGGGGTTGGGGAGACCCAGTACTTC.

Here the CDR3 DNA reads TGCGCCAGCAGCCCGGGACAGGGGATTTGGCCCCAGCATTTT. Its translation: CASSPGQGIWPQHF. The chain joins TRBV5-1 to TRBJ1-5; 10 positions match TRBD1. The CDR3 is made up of 14 amino acids. Per the germline V gene, CDR1 is SGHRS and CDR2 is YFSETQ. The J segment lost 9 bases and the V segment lost 4 bases, leaving 7 bases of the junction unmatched.

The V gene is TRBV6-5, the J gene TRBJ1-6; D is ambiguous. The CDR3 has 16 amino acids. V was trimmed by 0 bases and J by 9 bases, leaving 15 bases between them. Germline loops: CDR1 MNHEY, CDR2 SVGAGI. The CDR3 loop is CASSYSSRVKSSPLHF. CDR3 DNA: TGTGCCAGCAGTTACTCGTCGCGAGTAAAGAGTTCACCCCTCCACTTT.

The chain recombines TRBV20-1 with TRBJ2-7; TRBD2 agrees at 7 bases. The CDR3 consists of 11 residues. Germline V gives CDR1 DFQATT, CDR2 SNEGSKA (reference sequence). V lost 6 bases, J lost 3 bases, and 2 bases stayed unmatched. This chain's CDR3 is CSAGLVYEQYF. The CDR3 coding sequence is TGCAGTGCCGGACTAGTCTACGAGCAGTACTTC.

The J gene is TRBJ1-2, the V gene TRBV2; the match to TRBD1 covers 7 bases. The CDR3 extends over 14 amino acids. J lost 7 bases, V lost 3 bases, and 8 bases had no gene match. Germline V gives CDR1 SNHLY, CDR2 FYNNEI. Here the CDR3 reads CASSDRGMGIGYTF. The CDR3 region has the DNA TGTGCCAGCAGTGACAGGGGGATGGGGATTGGCTACACCTTC.